These 20 T cell receptor beta chains were all obtained from the same sample, sequenced in a study of T cell responses to AZD1222 COVID-19 vaccine. Assay used: immunoSEQ multiplex PCR; TCRdb lists only in-frame clones, some missing. The table has some 120,000 clones, 85% seen once. This specimen consisted of peripheral blood, obtained 28 days after the second AZD1222 dose. Receptors were obtained from an adult who received the AZD1222 COVID-19 vaccine.

The chain links TRBV11-2 to TRBJ1-4; 10 bases agree with TRBD1. The J segment lost 8 bases and the V segment lost 5 bases, leaving 11 bases of the junction unmatched. This CDR3 region has 16 residues. Germline-derived CDR1 and CDR2 are SGHAT and FQNNGV. CDR3 sequence: CASSADRGRVREKLFF. CDR3 sequence (DNA): TGTGCCAGCAGCGCAGACAGGGGGCGCGTAAGGGAAAAACTGTTTTTT. The entire variable domain, with the rest obtained from reference TRBV11-2 and TRBJ1-4, is as follows: EAGVAQSPRYKIIEKRQSVAFWCNPISGHATLYWYQQILGQGPKLLIQFQNNGVVDDSQLPKDRFSAERLKGVDSTLKIQPAKLEDSAVYLCASSADRGRVREKLFFGSGTQLSVL.

This chain connects TRBV19 to TRBJ2-3, with 9 positions matching TRBD2. The junction had 3 bases not matched to a gene; V was cut back by 2 bases and J by 3 bases. CDR1 is LNHDA, CDR2 SQIVND, per germline (reference sequence). The length of the CDR3 is 15 residues. CDR3 nucleotides: TGTGCCAGTAGTATAATTAGCGGGGGAACAGATACGCAGTATTTT. Protein product: CASSIISGGTDTQYF.

The gene calls are TRBV18 and TRBJ2-2; weak D call: TRBD1 (5 bases). The CDR3 loop spans 14 amino acids. CDR1 is KGHSH, CDR2 LQKENI, per germline. Trimming shortened V by 2 bases and J by 1 base, and 5 bases separated the two germline ends. The CDR3 is CASSPGQNTGELFF. DNA of the CDR3: TGTGCCAGCTCACCAGGACAGAACACCGGGGAGCTGTTTTTT. Full variable domain (missing parts from reference TRBV18 and TRBJ2-2): NAGVMQNPRHLVRRRGQEARLRCSPMKGHSHVYWYRQLPEEGLKFMVYLQKENIIDESGMPKERFSAEFPKEGPSILRIQQVVRGDSAAYFCASSPGQNTGELFFGEGSRLTVL.

The chain couples TRBV7-2 to TRBJ2-2; a weak D match, TRBD1 (6 bases). CDR1 and CDR2 from the germline V gene are SGHTA and FQGNSA. The CDR3 is 15 residues long. With 3 bases removed from V and 2 bases from J, the gap between germline ends came to 10 bases. The CDR3 spells CASSLQGPNTGELFF. CDR3 DNA: TGTGCCAGCAGCTTGCAGGGGCCCAACACCGGGGAGCTGTTTTTT.

V usage is TRBV7-9 and J usage is TRBJ1-1, with 8 bases aligning to TRBD1. The CDR3 spans 17 residues. Germline loops: CDR1 SEHNR, CDR2 FQNEAQ (reference sequence). V shed 0 bases, J shed 5 bases, and the junction held 11 bases outside the gene matches. CDR3 coding DNA: TGTGCCAGCAGCTTAGCGCCTCAGGGGGCGGGCGTAACTGAAGCTTTCTTT. Translation gives CASSLAPQGAGVTEAFF. The full variable domain, in which reference TRBV7-9 and TRBJ1-1 provide the parts outside the CDR3, is DTGVSQNPRHKITKRGQNVTFRCDPISEHNRLYWYRQTLGQGPEFLTYFQNEAQLEKSRLLSDRFSAERPKGSFSTLEIQRTEQGDSAMYLCASSLAPQGAGVTEAFFGQGTRLTVV.

The chain couples TRBV6-5 to TRBJ2-2, with D perhaps matching TRBD1 or TRBD2 (6 bases each). The CDR3 runs to 12 residues. Germline values: CDR1 MNHEY, CDR2 SVGAGI. V lost 5 bases and J 6 bases, leaving 7 bases between the germline ends. This chain's CDR3 is CASSRGAGELFF. CDR3 sequence (DNA): TGTGCCAGCAGTAGGGGGGCCGGGGAGCTGTTTTTT.

The gene calls are TRBV6-5 and TRBJ1-3; the match to TRBD1 covers 7 bases. Germline CDR1 is MNHEY and CDR2 is SVGAGI. This CDR3 is 12 amino acids long. The V segment lost 5 bases and the J segment 9 bases; nucleotides outside the gene matches: 4. In nucleotides, the CDR3 is TGTGCCAGCAGTACTACAGGGGCCACCATATATTTT. Amino acids: CASSTTGATIYF.

This clone was picked up a small number of times. The gene calls are TRBV6-2 or TRBV6-3 and TRBJ2-5; no clear D gene. Looked up from germline, CDR1 is MNHEY and CDR2 is SVGEGT. The CDR3 has 13 residues. Deletions cut 2 bases from V and 4 bases from J, with 8 bases between. CDR3 protein: CASSYGWGETQYF. CDR3 DNA: TGTGCCAGCAGTTACGGTTGGGGAGAGACCCAGTACTTC.

This clone was counted once. V gene TRBV19 combines with J gene TRBJ2-5; a weak D match, TRBD1 (5 bases). CDR1 and CDR2 from the germline V gene are LNHDA and SQIVND (reference sequence). The CDR3 spans 16 residues. V was trimmed by 7 bases and J by 1 base, leaving 19 bases between them. The CDR3 bases are TGTGCCAGTACCAGTAGGGGCAGGAGTTTCCAAGAGACCCAGTACTTC. Translation gives CASTSRGRSFQETQYF.

V gene TRBV29-1 combines with J gene TRBJ1-1, with 8 bases matching TRBD1. Germline assignment: CDR1 SQVTM and CDR2 ANQGSEA. The length of the CDR3 is 15 residues. With V trimmed by 6 bases and J by 0 bases, 9 bases remained unmatched. CDR3 DNA sequence: TGCAGCGTCCGGGACAGGACCCTTATGAACACTGAAGCTTTCTTT. It is translated as CSVRDRTLMNTEAFF.

The genes are TRBV28 and TRBJ1-1; D call uncertain. In germline, CDR1 is MDHEN, CDR2 SYDVKM. Trimming shortened V by 10 bases and J by 0 bases, and 12 bases separated the two germline ends. CDR3 length equals 13 residues. CDR3 in DNA: TGTGCCACTTACCCGCTAATGAACACTGAAGCTTTCTTT. This gives the protein CATYPLMNTEAFF.

The genes are TRBV5-4 and TRBJ2-7, with TRBD2 matching 9 bases. CDR1 is SGHNT and CDR2 is YYREEE in the germline V gene (reference sequence). This CDR3 is 16 amino acids long. Unmatched junction bases numbered 6, after V lost 0 bases and J lost 2 bases. CDR3 protein: CASSLGIAGATYEQYF. DNA of the CDR3: TGTGCCAGCAGCTTGGGGATAGCGGGGGCCACCTACGAGCAGTACTTC. The full variable domain, completed using reference TRBV5-4 and TRBJ2-7, is ETGVTQSPTHLIKTRGQQVTLRCSSQSGHNTVSWYQQALGQGPQFIFQYYREEENGRGNFPPRFSGLQFPNYSSELNVNALELDDSALYLCASSLGIAGATYEQYFGPGTRLTVT.

The chain links TRBV5-1 to TRBJ2-2; 8 bases agree with TRBD2. The CDR3 is 18 amino acids. The germline gives CDR1 SGHRS, CDR2 YFSETQ. Trimming at V came to 3 bases and at J to 3 bases, leaving 13 bases not matched to a gene. The CDR3 bases are TGCGCCAGCAGCTCCCTCCCTAGCGGGCCGGCTTACACCGGGGAGCTGTTTTTT. This translates into CASSSLPSGPAYTGELFF.

This chain connects TRBV4-1 to TRBJ2-7, with TRBD1 matching 9 bases. The CDR3 spans 16 residues. In germline, CDR1 is MGHRA, CDR2 YSYEKL. V shed 2 bases and J 2 bases; nucleotides not matched to a gene: 7. Here the CDR3 reads CASSQFTGTGPYEQYF. CDR3 coding DNA: TGCGCCAGCAGCCAATTCACCGGGACAGGGCCCTACGAGCAGTACTTC.

The chain recombines TRBV5-1 with TRBJ1-1; D is perhaps TRBD1 (5 bases). Trimming shortened V by 4 bases and J by 5 bases, and 12 bases separated the two germline ends. CDR1 and CDR2 (germline): SGHRS, YFSETQ. The length of the CDR3 is 13 residues. CDR3 sequence (DNA): TGCGCCAGCAGCGAACTGGGGGGGACTGAAGCTTTCTTT. It specifies CASSELGGTEAFF.

This clone has a single count. The chain recombines TRBV12-5 with TRBJ1-1; the D gene is possibly TRBD1 (5 bases). V lost 5 bases to trimming and J lost 0 bases, with 13 bases between them. The length of the CDR3 is 15 residues. Germline V CDR1 and CDR2: LGHNT, FRNRAP. CDR3 nucleotide sequence: TGTGCTAGTGGTCCAAACAGGCCGTTGAACACTGAAGCTTTCTTT. Amino acids: CASGPNRPLNTEAFF.

This clone has a single count. The gene calls are TRBV27 and TRBJ2-4; 9 bases are shared with TRBD1. This CDR3 spans 14 amino acids. Germline lookup yields CDR1 MNHEY and CDR2 SMNVEV (reference sequence). The V and J ends lost 5 bases and 9 bases, in that order; junction bases with no gene match: 8. The CDR3 sequence is CASSQRTGDVIQYF. The CDR3 DNA reads TGTGCCAGCAGTCAGCGGACAGGGGACGTCATTCAGTACTTC.

The V and J genes are TRBV24-1 and TRBJ1-2; D not resolved. The V and J ends lost 5 bases and 3 bases respectively, with 6 bases between them. This CDR3 spans 12 amino acids. In germline, CDR1 is KGHDR, CDR2 SFDVKD. CDR3 sequence reads: CATSGGHYGYTF. In nucleotides, the CDR3 is TGTGCCACCAGTGGCGGACACTATGGCTACACCTTC.

The chain is built from TRBV6-5 and TRBJ2-7; D not resolved. Germline lookup yields CDR1 MNHEY and CDR2 SVGAGI. CDR3 length: 15 residues. V shed 6 bases and J shed 2 bases, with 17 bases lying between them. CDR3 protein: CASSLAANSPYEQYF. CDR3 nucleotide sequence: TGTGCCAGCAGCCTCGCTGCGAACTCCCCCTACGAGCAGTACTTC.

The CDR3: CASSLAGQGGSPLHF. As DNA, the CDR3 is TGCGCCAGCAGCTTGGCGGGACAGGGAGGTTCACCCCTCCACTTT. The rearrangement links TRBV5-1 to TRBJ1-6; TRBD1 agrees at 9 bases. The CDR3 consists of 15 residues. The trim removed 0 bases at V and 9 bases at J, leaving 4 bases unmatched. The germline CDR1 and CDR2 sequences are SGHRS and YFSETQ.